This TCR beta chain was identified in a study of CD8+ T cells in alopecia areata. Study background: After 6 to 18 months of tofacitinib, follow-up continued 6 months off drug.

Study conclusions and caveats: For lesional scalp, especially alopecia totalis/universalis, clonality was higher than in normal scalp.

TCR sequencing used cDNA made by reverse transcription of extracted RNA. The table came from immunoSEQ multiplex PCR; TCRdb's copy has only in-frame clones and leaves some out. This sample has fewer than 150,000 clones; roughly 58% occur once, and the top ten carry less than 5.5%. The CDR3 loop spans 16 amino acids. Trimming took 1 base from V and 0 from J, leaving 10 bases between them. Germline assignment: CDR1 LGHNA and CDR2 YSLEER. Comments on this clone: Its specificity is unknown.

The material sequenced was CD4+ T cells sorted from blood, taken at week 0. The sequence came from a human donor with alopecia areata. The genes are TRBV4-3 and TRBJ2-1; D gene unclear. Written as DNA, the CDR3 is TGCGCCAGCAGCCAAGCCTCTATAGGCTCCTACAATGAGCAGTTCTTC. Protein sequence: CASSQASIGSYNEQFF.